Sequencing of this T cell receptor (beta chain) was carried out in a study of chemoradiotherapy in HPV16-positive cancers. From germline, CDR1 is SGHTA and CDR2 FQGTGA. CDR3 size: 13 residues. Trimming stripped 4 bases from V and 10 bases from J, with 16 bases between. Data came from immunoSEQ multiplex PCR; TCRdb stores just in-frame clones and leaves some out. The sample holds about 12,000 clones, roughly 76% seen once. The receptor was isolated from a human donor with HPV-associated anogenital cancer. V usage is TRBV7-3 and J usage is TRBJ1-1, with D possibly being TRBD1 (5 bases). The sample was gathered from a patient who underwent chemoradiotherapy. The CDR3 DNA reads TGTGCCAGCAGCTCCGCCCAGGGCGGGACAGCTTTCTTT. Translating gives CASSSAQGGTAFF.